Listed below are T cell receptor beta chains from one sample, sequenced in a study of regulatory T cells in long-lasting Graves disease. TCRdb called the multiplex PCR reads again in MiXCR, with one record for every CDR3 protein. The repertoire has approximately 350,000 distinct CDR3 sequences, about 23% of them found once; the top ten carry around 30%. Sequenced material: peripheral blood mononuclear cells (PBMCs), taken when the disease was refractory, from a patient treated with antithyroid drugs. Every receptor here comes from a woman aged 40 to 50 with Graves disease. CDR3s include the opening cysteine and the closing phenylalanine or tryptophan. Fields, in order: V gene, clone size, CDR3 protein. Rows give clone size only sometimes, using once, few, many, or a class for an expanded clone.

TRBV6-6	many	CASSYSIPTPLEQYF
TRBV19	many	CASSIGAGYEQYF
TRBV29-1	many	CSVGTGVGETQYF
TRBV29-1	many	CSASGGGEQYF
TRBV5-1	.	CASSPGLAGAEQYF
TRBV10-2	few	CASSESSGRAGFYEQYF
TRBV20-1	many	CSARASRDRGLAGANVLTF
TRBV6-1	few	CASGGNRGVEKLFF
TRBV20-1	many	CSAGSRGWGETQYF
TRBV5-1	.	CASRHAGDEQYF
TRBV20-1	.	CSARFSGRVSYEQYF
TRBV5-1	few	CASSLNDIVAVRGTEAFF
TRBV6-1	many	CASSDVPQTQYF
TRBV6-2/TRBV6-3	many	CASSYRAYGYTF
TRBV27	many	CASRVGASTEAFF
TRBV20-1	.	CSAWSWVNTGELFF
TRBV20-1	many	CSAGRIGREQYF
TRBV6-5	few	CASGWGENYGYTF
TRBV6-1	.	CASWGQGGQPQHF
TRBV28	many	CASSPLGQGAYEQYF
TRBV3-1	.	CASSPMAGISDEQYF
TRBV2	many	CASSLRPGGQPQHF
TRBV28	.	CASSFTAKKGLTEAFF
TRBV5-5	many	CASSPGTVPNQPQHF
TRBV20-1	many	CSARLAGGTGGGELFF
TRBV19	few	CASRDTVSNQPQHF
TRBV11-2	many	CASREDRVAPGTEAFF
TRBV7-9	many	CASSSRAPVKPQHF
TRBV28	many	CASSYPGLAGRETQYF
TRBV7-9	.	CASSLGLAGRSETQYF
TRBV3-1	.	CASSGKGTSGSYEQYF
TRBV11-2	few	CASSLRPGQPQHF
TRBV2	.	CASSEVRGNGQPQHF
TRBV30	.	CAWSSRGIWGNQPQHF
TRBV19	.	CASSVPGTRAFF
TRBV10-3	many	CAISGVPETQYF
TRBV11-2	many	CASSLGDRIFVSYEQYF
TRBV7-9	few	CASSHTGLLAKNIQYF
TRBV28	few	CASRQSGTPRDTDTQYF
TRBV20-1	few	CSAFTGVGGYTF
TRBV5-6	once	CASSLGIYNEQFF
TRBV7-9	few	CASSLNSLQPQHF
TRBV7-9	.	CASSQAGAGDTQYF
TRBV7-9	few	CASKGGRFTGELFF
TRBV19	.	CASSWTLRSSGNTIYF
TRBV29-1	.	CSVEDPRAGFRNGYTF
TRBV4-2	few	CASSQGTEYQPQHF
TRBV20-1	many	CSARVVGNQPQHF
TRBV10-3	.	CAIGLAGGKETQYF
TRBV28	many	CASIRGRRTGTNEKLFF
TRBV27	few	CASSPPGQGLTGELFF
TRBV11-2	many	CASSLYSDTEAFF
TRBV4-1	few	CASSQVGSMNTEAFF
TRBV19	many	CASSATGVDSPLHF
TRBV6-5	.	CASSYATSGIDTQYF
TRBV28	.	CASSFLVGMDTQYF
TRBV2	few	CASSDSWGSGSRSYNEQFF
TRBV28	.	CASTAGTGLSGNTIYF
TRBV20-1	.	CSVRRQVPDSPLHF